Listed below are T cell receptor beta chains from one sample, sequenced in a study of blood T cell repertoires in COVID-19. Sequencing used immunoSEQ multiplex PCR; TCRdb keeps in-frame clones, though not all of them. The repertoire has roughly 71,000 clones, approximately 80% of them found once; the top ten carry roughly 18%. Sequenced: peripheral blood. Receptors were obtained from a man aged 65-85 years who had recovered from COVID-19. Each CDR3 is given with its conserved first and last residue. Fields, in order: clone size, D gene, J gene, V gene, CDR3 protein, CDR3 DNA. The D gene is left open where the match is weak. A clone size is listed for some rows: how often the clone was seen (once, few, many), or a class if it is expanded.

abundance: NA
d_gene: NA
j_gene: TRBJ1-2
v_gene: TRBV5-6
CDR3aa: CASSLEARMAGYTF
CDR3nt: TGTGCCAGCAGCTTGGAGGCCAGGATGGCTGGCTACACCTTC

abundance: NA
d_gene: TRBD1
j_gene: TRBJ1-5
v_gene: TRBV10-3
CDR3aa: CATGTVNSNQPQHF
CDR3nt: TGTGCCACCGGGACAGTAAATAGCAATCAGCCCCAGCATTTT

abundance: few
d_gene: TRBD1
j_gene: TRBJ2-2
v_gene: TRBV7-2
CDR3aa: CASSLITGGSGELFF
CDR3nt: TGTGCCAGCAGCTTAATCACAGGGGGCTCCGGGGAGCTGTTTTTT

abundance: NA
d_gene: NA
j_gene: TRBJ2-7
v_gene: TRBV19
CDR3aa: CASSMAREGYEQYF
CDR3nt: TGTGCCAGTAGTATGGCCAGGGAAGGCTACGAGCAGTACTTC

abundance: NA
d_gene: TRBD2
j_gene: TRBJ2-2
v_gene: TRBV6-4
CDR3aa: CASRAGLSTGELFF
CDR3nt: TGTGCCAGCAGAGCGGGACTGTCCACCGGGGAGCTGTTTTTT

abundance: NA
d_gene: NA
j_gene: TRBJ1-4
v_gene: TRBV6-1
CDR3aa: CASSEARSNEKLFF
CDR3nt: TGTGCCAGCAGTGAAGCGAGAAGTAATGAAAAACTGTTTTTT

abundance: NA
d_gene: NA
j_gene: TRBJ1-6
v_gene: TRBV28
CDR3aa: CASSRDNNSPLHF
CDR3nt: TGTGCCAGCAGCCGGGACAACAATTCACCCCTCCACTTT

abundance: few
d_gene: NA
j_gene: TRBJ1-1
v_gene: TRBV12-3/TRBV12-4
CDR3aa: CASTRSPEAFF
CDR3nt: TGTGCCAGCACCCGAAGCCCTGAAGCTTTCTTT

abundance: NA
d_gene: NA
j_gene: TRBJ1-1
v_gene: TRBV30
CDR3aa: CAWNRLNTEAFF
CDR3nt: TGTGCCTGGAACCGGTTGAACACTGAAGCTTTCTTT

abundance: NA
d_gene: NA
j_gene: TRBJ2-1
v_gene: TRBV18
CDR3aa: CASSPPWHNEQFF
CDR3nt: TGTGCCAGCTCACCACCCTGGCACAATGAGCAGTTCTTC

abundance: NA
d_gene: NA
j_gene: TRBJ1-6
v_gene: TRBV6-5
CDR3aa: CASTTRSYNSPLHF
CDR3nt: TGTGCCAGCACCACGAGGTCCTATAATTCACCCCTCCACTTT

abundance: NA
d_gene: TRBD2
j_gene: TRBJ2-3
v_gene: TRBV9
CDR3aa: CASSSLAGVGTDTQYF
CDR3nt: TGTGCCAGCAGCTCCCTAGCGGGAGTGGGCACAGATACGCAGTATTTT

abundance: few
d_gene: TRBD2
j_gene: TRBJ2-1
v_gene: TRBV7-2
CDR3aa: CASSQTSGSFDEQFF
CDR3nt: TGTGCCAGCAGTCAGACTAGCGGGAGTTTTGATGAGCAGTTCTTC

abundance: few
d_gene: NA
j_gene: TRBJ2-5
v_gene: TRBV7-9
CDR3aa: CASSLSSQETQYF
CDR3nt: TGTGCCAGCAGCTTGTCCTCCCAAGAGACCCAGTACTTC

abundance: once
d_gene: TRBD1
j_gene: TRBJ1-1
v_gene: TRBV18
CDR3aa: CASSPGQGVLGTEAFF
CDR3nt: TGTGCCAGCTCACCGGGACAGGGGGTCCTTGGGACTGAAGCTTTCTTT

abundance: NA
d_gene: TRBD2
j_gene: TRBJ2-5
v_gene: TRBV6-2/TRBV6-3
CDR3aa: CASSSKGTSGRETQYF
CDR3nt: TGTGCCAGCAGTTCCAAAGGGACTAGCGGGAGGGAGACCCAGTACTTC

abundance: NA
d_gene: TRBD2
j_gene: TRBJ2-5
v_gene: TRBV27
CDR3aa: CASSLALAGGRETQYF
CDR3nt: TGTGCCAGCAGTCTGGCCCTAGCGGGAGGCCGGGAGACCCAGTACTTC

abundance: NA
d_gene: NA
j_gene: TRBJ1-4
v_gene: TRBV2
CDR3aa: CASISRVREKLFF
CDR3nt: TGTGCCAGCATTTCCAGGGTGAGAGAAAAACTGTTTTTT

abundance: NA
d_gene: NA
j_gene: TRBJ1-3
v_gene: TRBV6-6
CDR3aa: CASSSNRDFSGNTIYF
CDR3nt: TGTGCCAGCAGTAGTAACAGAGATTTCTCTGGAAACACCATATATTTT

abundance: once
d_gene: NA
j_gene: TRBJ2-7
v_gene: TRBV5-1
CDR3aa: CASSTGTAYEQYF
CDR3nt: TGCGCCAGCAGCACCGGGACTGCCTACGAGCAGTACTTC

abundance: NA
d_gene: NA
j_gene: TRBJ1-5
v_gene: TRBV6-5
CDR3aa: CASSYSGVDNQPQHF
CDR3nt: TGTGCCAGCAGTTACTCGGGAGTGGACAATCAGCCCCAGCATTTT

abundance: NA
d_gene: TRBD2
j_gene: TRBJ2-7
v_gene: TRBV5-4
CDR3aa: CASSLVRGESSYEQYF
CDR3nt: TGTGCCAGCAGCTTGGTTCGGGGGGAAAGCTCCTACGAGCAGTACTTC

abundance: NA
d_gene: TRBD2
j_gene: TRBJ2-3
v_gene: TRBV2
CDR3aa: CASSAGGSTDTQYF
CDR3nt: TGTGCCAGCAGTGCGGGGGGGAGCACAGATACGCAGTATTTT

abundance: NA
d_gene: TRBD1
j_gene: TRBJ1-2
v_gene: TRBV7-2
CDR3aa: CASSFGQAGGGYTF
CDR3nt: TGTGCCAGCAGCTTCGGACAGGCCGGTGGCGGCTACACCTTC

abundance: NA
d_gene: NA
j_gene: TRBJ1-2
v_gene: TRBV13
CDR3aa: CASSPRVGGSGGYTF
CDR3nt: TGTGCCAGCAGCCCCCGTGTTGGGGGGAGTGGAGGCTACACCTTC